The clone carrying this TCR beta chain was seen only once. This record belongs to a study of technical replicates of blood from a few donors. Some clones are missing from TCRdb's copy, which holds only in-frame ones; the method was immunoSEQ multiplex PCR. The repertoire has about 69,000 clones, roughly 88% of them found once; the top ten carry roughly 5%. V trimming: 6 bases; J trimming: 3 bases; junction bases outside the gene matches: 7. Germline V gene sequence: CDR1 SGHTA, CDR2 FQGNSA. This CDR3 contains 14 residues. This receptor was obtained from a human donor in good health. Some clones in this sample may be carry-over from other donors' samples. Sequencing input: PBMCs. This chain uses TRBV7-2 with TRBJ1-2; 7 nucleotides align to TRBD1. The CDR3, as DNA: TGTGCCAGCAGAGCCCGTCAGGGGGACTATGGCTACACCTTC. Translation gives CASRARQGDYGYTF.